These 13 T cell receptor beta chains were all obtained from the same sample, sequenced in a study of T cell changes during pregnancy in multiple sclerosis. Sequencing used immunoSEQ multiplex PCR; TCRdb keeps in-frame clones, though not all of them. This sample carries tens of thousands of clones, roughly 94% of them seen once, and the ten largest clones take approximately 0.8%. Sequencing was performed on peripheral blood, taken in the third trimester of pregnancy. The receptors originated from a female donor with multiple sclerosis, enrolled in a pregnancy study.

This chain uses TRBV13 with TRBJ2-1; TRBD2 matches 9 bases. The junction had 14 bases not matched to a gene; V was cut back by 6 bases and J by 8 bases. This CDR3 contains 16 residues. Germline assignment: CDR1 PRHDT and CDR2 FYEKMQ (reference sequence). As DNA, the CDR3 is TGTGCCAGCAGAAAGATTGCTAGCGGGGAGTCCCATGAGCAGTTCTTC. The encoded protein is CASRKIASGESHEQFF.

V is TRBV30 and J is TRBJ2-2; 7 bases agree with TRBD2. Germline CDR1 and CDR2: GTSNPN and SVGIG (reference sequence). Germline trimming cut 1 base from V and 5 bases from J; bases unmatched to any gene: 7. The CDR3 consists of 15 residues. The CDR3 DNA sequence: TGTGCCTGGAGTGAGCGGGAACGAGAAACCGGGGAGCTGTTTTTT. This sequence encodes CAWSERERETGELFF.

The chain links TRBV19 to TRBJ2-3; TRBD2 might be the D (6 bases). Trimming shortened V by 4 bases and J by 0 bases, and 11 bases separated the two germline ends. This CDR3 contains 15 residues. Germline CDR1 is LNHDA and CDR2 is SQIVND (reference sequence). CDR3 coding DNA: TGTGCCAGTAGTAACCAACTAGCCAGCACAGATACGCAGTATTTT. This gives the protein CASSNQLASTDTQYF. Variable domain in full (rest from reference TRBV19 and TRBJ2-3): DGGITQSPKYLFRKEGQNVTLSCEQNLNHDAMYWYRQDPGQGLRLIYYSQIVNDFQKGDIAEGYSVSREKKESFPLTVTSAQKNPTAFYLCASSNQLASTDTQYFGPGTRLTVL.

The chain combines TRBV19 with TRBJ1-2; D might be TRBD1 (6 bases). Germline CDR1 LNHDA, CDR2 SQIVND (reference sequence). Trimming removed 5 bases from V and 6 bases from J, with 13 bases in between. CDR3 length: 13 amino acids. CDR3 nucleotides: TGTGCCAGTAGTCAGGGGATGTATGATGGCTACACCTTC. It yields the protein CASSQGMYDGYTF.

This clone was seen a single time. Germline and junction disagree at one end, which may indicate a read error. The chain recombines TRBV19 with TRBJ1-4; TRBD1 might be the D (5 bases). CDR3 length: 15 amino acids. The germline CDR1 and CDR2 sequences are LNHDA and SQIVND (reference sequence). Written as DNA, the CDR3 is TGTGCCAGTACCGATTGGGGCGATCCTAACGAAAAACTGTTTTTT. Translated, it gives CASTDWGDPNEKLFF.

The chain links TRBV11-2 to TRBJ2-1; D perhaps matches TRBD1 (5 bases). The germline V gene encodes CDR1 SGHAT and CDR2 FQNNGV. The CDR3 has 15 residues. The V gene lost 4 bases and the J gene lost 9 bases, with 19 bases spanning the gap. The CDR3 DNA is TGTGCCAGCAGCTCAGGGTTTACCTCAATCGGTGAGCAGTTCTTC. Protein product: CASSSGFTSIGEQFF.

The chain joins TRBV7-2 to TRBJ2-7; D not resolved. V was clipped by 5 bases and J by 3 bases, with 14 bases between them. The germline V gene encodes CDR1 SGHTA and CDR2 FQGNSA. This CDR3 contains 14 residues. CDR3 loop: CASSPGGTHYEQYF. Written as DNA, the CDR3 is TGTGCCAGCAGCCCCGGTGGTACCCACTACGAGCAGTACTTC.

J is TRBJ2-3 and V is TRBV9; D may be TRBD1 (6 bases). The CDR3 runs to 13 residues. CDR1 SGDLS and CDR2 YYNGEE come from the germline V gene. Trimming shortened V by 3 bases and J by 3 bases, and 8 bases separated the two germline ends. CDR3 sequence: CASSAGTTDTQYF. CDR3 in DNA: TGTGCCAGCAGCGCCGGGACAACAGATACGCAGTATTTT.

The chain carries TRBV10-1 and TRBJ2-1; 12 bases fit TRBD2. The CDR3 contains 16 residues. Germline trimming cut 3 bases from V and 9 bases from J; bases unmatched to any gene: 9. Germline V gives CDR1 WNHNN, CDR2 SYGVQD (reference sequence). CDR3 coding DNA: TGCGCCAGCAGTGAATCGTCTAGCGGGAGGGTGGGTGAGCAGTTCTTC. It is translated as CASSESSSGRVGEQFF.

This clone was counted once. The J gene is TRBJ2-3, the V gene TRBV21-1; the table's D call of TRBD2 was not tested on the DNA. TRBV21-1 corresponds to a pseudogene. CDR3 size: 17 residues. CDR3: CASSKKVCGKSTDTQYF. In DNA, the CDR3 is TGTGCCAGCAGCAAAAAAGTCTGCGGGAAAAGCACAGATACGCAGTATTTT.

The chain joins TRBV7-7 to TRBJ2-1; 9 nucleotides align to TRBD2. CDR3 length: 15 amino acids. CDR1 is SSHAT and CDR2 is FNYEAQ in the germline V gene (reference sequence). Losses at the gene ends were 2 bases for V and 9 bases for J; bases not matched to a gene: 8. CDR3 sequence (DNA): TGTGCCAGCAGCTTATCGGCGGGAGGGCCGGGTGAGCAGTTCTTC. It translates to CASSLSAGGPGEQFF.

The chain joins TRBV14 to TRBJ1-4; 9 bases are a match to TRBD1. The V gene's germline CDR1 is SGHDN and CDR2 FVKESK. V gave up 3 bases and J gave up 4 bases; unmatched junction bases: 9. The CDR3 sequence is 17 residues long. CDR3 nucleotide sequence: TGTGCCAGCAGCCAGGCGGGACAGGGACTGAATAATGAAAAACTGTTTTTT. This gives the protein CASSQAGQGLNNEKLFF.

This chain joins TRBV4-1 and TRBJ2-2; 12 bases match TRBD1. The germline V gene encodes CDR1 MGHRA and CDR2 YSYEKL. CDR3 length equals 20 residues. Trimming took 3 bases from V and 3 from J; bases not matched to a gene: 14. The CDR3 DNA reads TGCGCCAGCAGCCATCCGCCCGGGACAGGGGGCACCTTTTACACCGGGGAGCTGTTTTTT. Protein sequence: CASSHPPGTGGTFYTGELFF.